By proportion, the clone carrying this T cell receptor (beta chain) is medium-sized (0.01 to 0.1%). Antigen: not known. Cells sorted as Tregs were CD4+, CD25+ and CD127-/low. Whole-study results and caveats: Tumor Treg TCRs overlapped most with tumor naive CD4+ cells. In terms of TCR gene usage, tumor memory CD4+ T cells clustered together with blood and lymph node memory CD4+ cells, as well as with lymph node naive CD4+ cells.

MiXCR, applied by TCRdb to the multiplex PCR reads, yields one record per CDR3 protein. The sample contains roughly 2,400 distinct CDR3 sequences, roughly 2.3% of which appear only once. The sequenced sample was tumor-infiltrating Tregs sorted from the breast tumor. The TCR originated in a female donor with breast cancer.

CDR3 loop: CASSLRGSYGYTF. In nucleotides, the CDR3 is TGTGCCAGCAGTTTAAGGGGCTCCTATGGCTACACCTTC. The chain has TRBV12-3 or TRBV12-4 and TRBJ1-2, with D tentatively TRBD1 (5 bases). CDR3 length equals 13 residues. Trimming took off 2 bases at V and 4 bases at J, with 8 bases between the two ends.